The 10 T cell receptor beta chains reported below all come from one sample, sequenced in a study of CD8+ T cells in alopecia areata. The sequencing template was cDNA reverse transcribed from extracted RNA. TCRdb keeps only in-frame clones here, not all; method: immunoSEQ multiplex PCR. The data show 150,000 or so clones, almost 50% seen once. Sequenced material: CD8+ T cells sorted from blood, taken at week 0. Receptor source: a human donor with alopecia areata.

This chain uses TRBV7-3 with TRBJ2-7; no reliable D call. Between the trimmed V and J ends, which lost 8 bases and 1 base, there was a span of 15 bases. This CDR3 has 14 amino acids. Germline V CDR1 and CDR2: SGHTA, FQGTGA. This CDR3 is CASSPGSPSYEQYF. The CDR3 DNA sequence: TGTGCCAGCTCTCCGGGCAGTCCATCCTACGAGCAGTACTTC.

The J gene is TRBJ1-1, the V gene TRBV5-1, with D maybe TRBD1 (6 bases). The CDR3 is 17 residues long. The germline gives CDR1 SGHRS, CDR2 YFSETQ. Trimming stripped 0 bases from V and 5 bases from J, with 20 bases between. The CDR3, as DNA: TGCGCCAGCAGCTTGGCGTTGAGGGGGGCCTGGGGTACTGAAGCTTTCTTT. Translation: CASSLALRGAWGTEAFF.

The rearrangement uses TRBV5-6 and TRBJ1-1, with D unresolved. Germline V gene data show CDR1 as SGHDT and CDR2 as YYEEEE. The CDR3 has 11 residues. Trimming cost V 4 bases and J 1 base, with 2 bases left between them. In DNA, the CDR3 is TGTGCCAGCAGCCGGAACACTGAAGCTTTCTTT. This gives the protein CASSRNTEAFF.

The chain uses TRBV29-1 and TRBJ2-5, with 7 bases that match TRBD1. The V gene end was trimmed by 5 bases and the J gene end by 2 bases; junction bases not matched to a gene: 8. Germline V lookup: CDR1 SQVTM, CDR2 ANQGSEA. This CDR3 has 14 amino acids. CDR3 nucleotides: TGCAGCGTTTTAGGGGGCGACCTACAAGAGACCCAGTACTTC. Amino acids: CSVLGGDLQETQYF. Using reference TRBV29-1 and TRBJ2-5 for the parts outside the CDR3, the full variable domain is SAVISQKPSRDICQRGTSLTIQCQVDSQVTMMFWYRQQPGQSLTLIATANQGSEATYESGFVIDKFPISRPNLTFSTLTVSNMSPEDSSIYLCSVLGGDLQETQYFGPGTRLLVL.

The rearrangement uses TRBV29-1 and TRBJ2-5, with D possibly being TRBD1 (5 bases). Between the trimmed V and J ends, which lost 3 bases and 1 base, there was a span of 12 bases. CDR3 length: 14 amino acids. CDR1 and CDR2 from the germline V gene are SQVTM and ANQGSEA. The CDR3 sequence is CSVDLTDSQETQYF. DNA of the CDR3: TGCAGCGTTGATCTGACAGACTCCCAAGAGACCCAGTACTTC.

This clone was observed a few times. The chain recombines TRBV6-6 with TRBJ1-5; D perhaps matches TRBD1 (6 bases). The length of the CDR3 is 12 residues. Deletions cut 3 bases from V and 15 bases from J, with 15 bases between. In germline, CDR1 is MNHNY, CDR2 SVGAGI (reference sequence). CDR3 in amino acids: CASSYLGGGTHF. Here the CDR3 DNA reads TGTGCCAGCAGTTATCTTGGGGGCGGTACGCATTTT.

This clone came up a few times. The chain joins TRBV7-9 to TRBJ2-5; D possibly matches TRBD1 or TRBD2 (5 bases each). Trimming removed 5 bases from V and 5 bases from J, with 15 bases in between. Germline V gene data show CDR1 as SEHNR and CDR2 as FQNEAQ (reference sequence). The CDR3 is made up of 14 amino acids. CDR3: CASSLPGRVETQYF. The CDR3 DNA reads TGTGCCAGCAGCCTCCCGGGACGGGTGGAGACCCAGTACTTC.

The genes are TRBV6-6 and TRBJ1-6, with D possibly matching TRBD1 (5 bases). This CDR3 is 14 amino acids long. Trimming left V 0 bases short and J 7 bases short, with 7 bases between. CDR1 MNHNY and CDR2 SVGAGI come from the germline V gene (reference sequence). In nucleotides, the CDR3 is TGTGCCAGCAGTTACTCCGGGGGAAATTCACCCCTCCACTTT. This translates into CASSYSGGNSPLHF.

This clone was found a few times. CDR3 coding DNA: TGTGCCAGCAGCTCAGGGGTCGGGATAAGCACCTACAATGAGCAGTTCTTC. Amino acids: CASSSGVGISTYNEQFF. The V call is TRBV7-8, the J call TRBJ2-1; TRBD1 might be the D (6 bases). Germline values: CDR1 SGHVS, CDR2 FQNEAQ. This CDR3 contains 17 residues. V was shortened by 4 bases and J by 2 bases, with 18 bases between the two germline ends.

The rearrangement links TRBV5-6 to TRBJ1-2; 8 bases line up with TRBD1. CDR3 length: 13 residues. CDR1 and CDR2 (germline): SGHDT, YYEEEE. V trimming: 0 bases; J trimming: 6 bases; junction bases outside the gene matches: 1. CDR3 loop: CASSLAGGDGYTF. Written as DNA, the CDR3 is TGTGCCAGCAGCTTGGCAGGGGGCGATGGCTACACCTTC.